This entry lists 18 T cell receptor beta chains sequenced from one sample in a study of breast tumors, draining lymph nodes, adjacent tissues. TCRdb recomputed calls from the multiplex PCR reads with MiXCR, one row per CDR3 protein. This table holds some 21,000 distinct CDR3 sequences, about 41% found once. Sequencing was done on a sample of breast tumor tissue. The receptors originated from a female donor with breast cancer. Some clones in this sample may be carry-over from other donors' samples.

The CDR3 spells CASSLGTGDTDTQYF. The CDR3 DNA reads as TGTGCCAGCAGTTTGGGGACAGGGGACACAGATACGCAGTATTTT. The genes are TRBV6-2 or TRBV6-3 and TRBJ2-3; 10 bases align to TRBD1. The germline V gene encodes CDR1 MNHEY and CDR2 SVGEGT. Germline trimming cut 4 bases from V and 2 bases from J; bases unmatched to any gene: 3. This CDR3 is 15 amino acids long.

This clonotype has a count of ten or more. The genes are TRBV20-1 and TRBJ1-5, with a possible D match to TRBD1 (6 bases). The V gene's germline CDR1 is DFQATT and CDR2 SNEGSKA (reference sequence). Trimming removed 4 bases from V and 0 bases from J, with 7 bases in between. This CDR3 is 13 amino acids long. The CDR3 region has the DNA TGCAGTGCTAACAGGGATAGCAATCAGCCCCAGCATTTT. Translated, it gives CSANRDSNQPQHF.

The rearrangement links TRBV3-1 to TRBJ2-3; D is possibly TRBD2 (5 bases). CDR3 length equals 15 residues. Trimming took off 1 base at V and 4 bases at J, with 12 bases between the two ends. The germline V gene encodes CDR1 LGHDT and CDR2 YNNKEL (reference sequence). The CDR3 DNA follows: TGTGCCAGCAGCCAAGGAGACAAGGGAGCAGATACGCAGTATTTT. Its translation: CASSQGDKGADTQYF.

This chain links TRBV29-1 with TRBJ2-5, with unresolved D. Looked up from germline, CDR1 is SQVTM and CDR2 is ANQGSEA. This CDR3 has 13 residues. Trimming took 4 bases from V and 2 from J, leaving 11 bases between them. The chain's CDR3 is CSVVVEPQETQYF. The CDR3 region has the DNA TGCAGCGTTGTCGTTGAGCCTCAAGAGACCCAGTACTTC.

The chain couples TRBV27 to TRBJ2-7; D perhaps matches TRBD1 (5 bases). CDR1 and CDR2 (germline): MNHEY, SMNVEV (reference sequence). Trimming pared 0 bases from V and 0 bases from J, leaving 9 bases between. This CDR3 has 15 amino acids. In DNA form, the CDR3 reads TGTGCCAGCAGTTTATCAGGGGTCCACTCCTACGAGCAGTACTTC. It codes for CASSLSGVHSYEQYF.

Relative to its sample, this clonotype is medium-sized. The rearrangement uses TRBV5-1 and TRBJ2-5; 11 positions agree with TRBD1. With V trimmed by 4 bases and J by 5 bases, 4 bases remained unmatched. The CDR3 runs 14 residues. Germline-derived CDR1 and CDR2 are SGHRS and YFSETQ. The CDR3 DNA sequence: TGCGCCAGCAGCGGGACAGGGGGAAGGGAGACCCAGTACTTC. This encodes CASSGTGGRETQYF.

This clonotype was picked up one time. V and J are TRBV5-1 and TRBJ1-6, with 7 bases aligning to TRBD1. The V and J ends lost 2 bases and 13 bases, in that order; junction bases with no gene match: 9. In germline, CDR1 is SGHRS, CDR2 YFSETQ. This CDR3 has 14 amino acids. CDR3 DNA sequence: TGCGCCAGCAGCTTACGGCTACAGGGGTCCCCCCTCCACTTT. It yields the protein CASSLRLQGSPLHF.

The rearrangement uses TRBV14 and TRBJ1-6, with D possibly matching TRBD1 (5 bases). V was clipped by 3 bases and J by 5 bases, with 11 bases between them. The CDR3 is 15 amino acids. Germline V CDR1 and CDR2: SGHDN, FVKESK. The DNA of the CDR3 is TGTGCCAGCAGCCACATAGCGGGGGATAATTCACCCCTCCACTTT. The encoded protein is CASSHIAGDNSPLHF.

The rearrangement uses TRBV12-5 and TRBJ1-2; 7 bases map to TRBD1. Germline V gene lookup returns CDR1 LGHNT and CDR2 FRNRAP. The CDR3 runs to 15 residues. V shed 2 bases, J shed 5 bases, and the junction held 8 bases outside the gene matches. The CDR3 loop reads CASGLPGGGTYGYTF. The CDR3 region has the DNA TGTGCTAGTGGTTTGCCCGGAGGGGGCACGTATGGCTACACCTTC.

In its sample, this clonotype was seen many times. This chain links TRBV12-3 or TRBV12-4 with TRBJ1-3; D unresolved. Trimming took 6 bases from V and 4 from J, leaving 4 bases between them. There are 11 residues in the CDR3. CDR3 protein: CASRKGNTIYF. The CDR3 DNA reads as TGTGCCAGCAGGAAGGGAAACACCATATATTTT.

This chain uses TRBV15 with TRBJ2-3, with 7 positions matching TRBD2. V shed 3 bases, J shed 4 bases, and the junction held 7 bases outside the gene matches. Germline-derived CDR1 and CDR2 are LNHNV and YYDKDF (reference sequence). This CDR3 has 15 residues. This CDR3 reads CATSRAGEGADTQYF. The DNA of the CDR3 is TGTGCCACCAGCAGGGCGGGGGAGGGTGCAGATACGCAGTATTTT.

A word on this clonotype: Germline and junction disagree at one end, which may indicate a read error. This CDR3 reads CAGSSPAATNEKLLF. CDR3 DNA: TGTGCCGGCAGCTCCCCGGCAGCAACTAATGAAAAACTGCTTTTT. The chain recombines TRBV7-9 with TRBJ1-4; D not resolved. The CDR3 sequence is 15 residues long. From germline, CDR1 is SEHNR and CDR2 FQNEAQ (reference sequence).

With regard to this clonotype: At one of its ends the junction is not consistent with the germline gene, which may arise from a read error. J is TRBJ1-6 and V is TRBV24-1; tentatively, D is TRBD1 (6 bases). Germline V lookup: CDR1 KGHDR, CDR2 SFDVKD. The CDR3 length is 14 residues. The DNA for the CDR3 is TGTGCCACCAGCGGGGGCGAAACAAAATTCCCCCCCCACTTT. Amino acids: CATSGGETKFPPHF.

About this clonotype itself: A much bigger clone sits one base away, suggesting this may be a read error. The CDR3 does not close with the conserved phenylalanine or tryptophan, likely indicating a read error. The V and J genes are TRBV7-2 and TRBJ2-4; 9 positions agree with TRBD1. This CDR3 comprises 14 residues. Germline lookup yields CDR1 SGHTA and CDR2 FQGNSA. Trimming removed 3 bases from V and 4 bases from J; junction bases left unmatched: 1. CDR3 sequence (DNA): TGTGCCAGCAGCTTGGGACAGGGTAAAAACATTCAGTACCTC. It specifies CASSLGQGKNIQYL.

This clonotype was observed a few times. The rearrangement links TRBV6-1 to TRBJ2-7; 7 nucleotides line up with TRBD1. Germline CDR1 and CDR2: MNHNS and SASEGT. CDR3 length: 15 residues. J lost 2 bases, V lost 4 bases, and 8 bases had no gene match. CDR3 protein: CASSGWTGNPYEQYF. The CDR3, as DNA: TGTGCCAGCAGTGGGTGGACAGGAAACCCCTACGAGCAGTACTTC.

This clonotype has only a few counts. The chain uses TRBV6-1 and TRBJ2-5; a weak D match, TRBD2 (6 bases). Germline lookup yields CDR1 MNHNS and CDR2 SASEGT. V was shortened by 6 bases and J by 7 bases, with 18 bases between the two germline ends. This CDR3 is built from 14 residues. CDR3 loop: CASRRTGVDGTQYF. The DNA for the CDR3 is TGTGCCAGCAGGCGAACGGGGGTCGATGGGACCCAGTACTTC.

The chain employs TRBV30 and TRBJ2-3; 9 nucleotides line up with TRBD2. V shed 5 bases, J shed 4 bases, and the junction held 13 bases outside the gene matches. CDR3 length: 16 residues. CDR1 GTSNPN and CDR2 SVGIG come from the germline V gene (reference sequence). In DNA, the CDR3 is TGTGCCTGGGGAGGGGGACTAGCTGCTAACCCAGATACGCAGTATTTT. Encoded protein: CAWGGGLAANPDTQYF.

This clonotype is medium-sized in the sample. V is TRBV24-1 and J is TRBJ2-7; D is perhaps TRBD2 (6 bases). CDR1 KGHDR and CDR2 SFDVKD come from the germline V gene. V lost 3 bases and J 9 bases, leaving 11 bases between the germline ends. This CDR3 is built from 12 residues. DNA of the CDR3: TGTGCCACCAGTGATCGACCGGGACTGCAGTACTTC. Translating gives CATSDRPGLQYF.